The clone carrying this T cell receptor beta chain was detected many times. This sample was included in a study of blood T cells in healthy people across ages. Primers used in a second PCR of about 7 to 12 cycles were a sample-barcoded 5' primer and a J-beta primer mix. Paired-end reads containing CDR3 totaled no fewer than 3 million for each sample. One entry per CDR3 protein, called by TCRdb with MiXCR from the 5' RACE reads. The data show about 650,000 distinct CDR3 sequences, roughly 32% seen once. From germline, CDR1 is SQVTM and CDR2 ANQGSEA. V was clipped by 4 bases and J by 5 bases, with 8 bases between them. The CDR3 is 11 residues long.

The sequenced sample consisted of blood. The chain carries TRBV29-1 and TRBJ2-5, with D perhaps TRBD1 (5 bases). This sequence originates from a woman aged 80 or over in good health. The CDR3 reads CSVVGQETQYF. CDR3 coding DNA: TGCAGCGTTGTGGGGCAGGAGACCCAGTACTTC.